This is a list of T cell receptor beta chains from one sample in a study of blood T cell repertoires in COVID-19. TCRdb's copy holds only in-frame clones and misses some; the assay was immunoSEQ multiplex PCR. The data show fewer than 250,000 clones, with approximately 90% seen just once and roughly 1.7% held by the top ten. The sample comprised peripheral blood. The receptors stem from an older man with acute or convalescent COVID-19. Both conserved end residues are part of each CDR3. Fields, in order: CDR3 length, clone size, D gene, V gene, J gene, CDR3 DNA, CDR3 protein. The D gene is left open where the match is weak. Expanded clones are given a class, and other clones once, few, many or no size at all.

len: 18
abundance: .
d_gene: TRBD1
v_gene: TRBV5-1
j_gene: TRBJ2-6
CDR3nt: TGCGCCAGCAGCTTGGATCCGGGACAGGGGTCTGGGGCCAACGTCCTGACTTTC
CDR3aa: CASSLDPGQGSGANVLTF

len: 17
abundance: .
d_gene: TRBD2
v_gene: TRBV28
j_gene: TRBJ2-3
CDR3nt: TGTGCCAGCAGTCCTGGACTAGCGGGAGACGGCACAGATACGCAGTATTTT
CDR3aa: CASSPGLAGDGTDTQYF

len: 14
abundance: .
d_gene: TRBD1
v_gene: TRBV6-5
j_gene: TRBJ1-6
CDR3nt: TGTGCCAGCAGTTTTGGACAGGGGAATTCACCCCTCCACTTT
CDR3aa: CASSFGQGNSPLHF

len: 12
abundance: once
d_gene: .
v_gene: TRBV30
j_gene: TRBJ1-4
CDR3nt: TGTGCCTGGAGTGGACAGAATGAAAAACTGTTTTTT
CDR3aa: CAWSGQNEKLFF

len: 15
abundance: .
d_gene: TRBD1
v_gene: TRBV24-1
j_gene: TRBJ2-7
CDR3nt: TGTGCCACCAGTGACCCCGGGACAGGGAGCCACGAGCAGTACTTC
CDR3aa: CATSDPGTGSHEQYF

len: 13
abundance: once
d_gene: TRBD2
v_gene: TRBV15
j_gene: TRBJ2-1
CDR3nt: TGTGCCACCCAGACTAGCGCCTACAATGAGCAGTTCTTC
CDR3aa: CATQTSAYNEQFF

len: 16
abundance: few
d_gene: TRBD1
v_gene: TRBV27
j_gene: TRBJ1-2
CDR3nt: TGTGCCAGCAGTACGCGGGACAGGGCTAGAGCCTATGGCTACACCTTC
CDR3aa: CASSTRDRARAYGYTF

len: 14
abundance: .
d_gene: TRBD1
v_gene: TRBV25-1
j_gene: TRBJ2-3
CDR3nt: TGTGCCAGCTCCGAGACAGGGTCGGCAGATACGCAGTATTTT
CDR3aa: CASSETGSADTQYF

len: 15
abundance: .
d_gene: TRBD2
v_gene: TRBV4-2
j_gene: TRBJ2-7
CDR3nt: TGTGCCAGCAGCCCCGAAGCGGGGAGAGACTACGAGCAGTACTTC
CDR3aa: CASSPEAGRDYEQYF

len: 14
abundance: .
d_gene: .
v_gene: TRBV5-1
j_gene: TRBJ2-7
CDR3nt: TGCGCCAGCAGCACAAGCGGTAATTCCTACGAGCAGTACTTC
CDR3aa: CASSTSGNSYEQYF

len: 16
abundance: .
d_gene: TRBD1
v_gene: TRBV6-1
j_gene: TRBJ1-3
CDR3nt: TGTGCCAGCAGTGACGAGGGACAGGGGCCTGGAAACACCATATATTTT
CDR3aa: CASSDEGQGPGNTIYF

len: 13
abundance: few
d_gene: .
v_gene: TRBV15
j_gene: TRBJ2-7
CDR3nt: TGTGCCACCCCGGTGGGCCTCTCCTACGAGCAGTACTTC
CDR3aa: CATPVGLSYEQYF

len: 12
abundance: .
d_gene: .
v_gene: TRBV5-6
j_gene: TRBJ2-7
CDR3nt: TGTGCCAGCAGCTCCAGGGTTGGAGAGCAGTACTTC
CDR3aa: CASSSRVGEQYF

len: 13
abundance: .
d_gene: .
v_gene: TRBV30
j_gene: TRBJ2-5
CDR3nt: TGTGCCTGGAGTCCGGGGTATGCTGAGACCCAGTACTTC
CDR3aa: CAWSPGYAETQYF

len: 14
abundance: .
d_gene: .
v_gene: TRBV19
j_gene: TRBJ2-2
CDR3nt: TGTGCCAGTAGCACCACGTACTACACCGGGGAGCTGTTTTTT
CDR3aa: CASSTTYYTGELFF

len: 16
abundance: .
d_gene: TRBD2
v_gene: TRBV5-1
j_gene: TRBJ2-1
CDR3nt: TGCGCCAGCAGCTCCGAAGCGGGAGATTCCTACAATGAGCAGTTCTTC
CDR3aa: CASSSEAGDSYNEQFF

len: 17
abundance: .
d_gene: .
v_gene: TRBV7-9
j_gene: TRBJ1-5
CDR3nt: TGTGCCAGCAGCTCTCAAAATGGGGGGGGCTTTAATCAGCCCCAGCATTTT
CDR3aa: CASSSQNGGGFNQPQHF

len: 12
abundance: .
d_gene: .
v_gene: TRBV3-1/TRBV3-2
j_gene: TRBJ1-2
CDR3nt: TGTGCCAGCAGCCAAGATGAGAGGGTTAACACCTTC
CDR3aa: CASSQDERVNTF

len: 14
abundance: .
d_gene: .
v_gene: TRBV7-9
j_gene: TRBJ2-1
CDR3nt: TGTGCCAGCAGCTCTAACCAGGGGGGCAATGAGCAGTTCTTC
CDR3aa: CASSSNQGGNEQFF

len: 16
abundance: .
d_gene: .
v_gene: TRBV5-6
j_gene: TRBJ1-1
CDR3nt: TGTGCCAGCAGCCGAGGGACCGCGGGGGTGAACACTGAAGCTTTCTTT
CDR3aa: CASSRGTAGVNTEAFF

len: 14
abundance: .
d_gene: .
v_gene: TRBV7-9
j_gene: TRBJ1-2
CDR3nt: TGTGCCAGCAGCCACGGACACACTAACTATGGCTACACCTTC
CDR3aa: CASSHGHTNYGYTF

len: 16
abundance: .
d_gene: .
v_gene: TRBV6-2/TRBV6-3
j_gene: TRBJ2-2
CDR3nt: TGTGCCAGCAGACCTCCCGGACACTCGAACACCGGGGAGCTGTTTTTT
CDR3aa: CASRPPGHSNTGELFF

len: 17
abundance: .
d_gene: .
v_gene: TRBV3-1/TRBV3-2
j_gene: TRBJ2-2
CDR3nt: TGTGCCAGCAGCCGGTATCAGGGAATAGGGAACACCGGGGAGCTGTTTTTT
CDR3aa: CASSRYQGIGNTGELFF

len: 13
abundance: .
d_gene: .
v_gene: TRBV2
j_gene: TRBJ2-7
CDR3nt: TGTGCCAGCAGTGGGGACATACGATACGAGCAGTACTTC
CDR3aa: CASSGDIRYEQYF

len: 16
abundance: .
d_gene: TRBD2
v_gene: TRBV5-5
j_gene: TRBJ2-7
CDR3nt: TGTGCCAGCAGCTTGAGACTAGCGGGAGCTATCTACGAGCAGTACTTC
CDR3aa: CASSLRLAGAIYEQYF

len: 16
abundance: once
d_gene: TRBD2
v_gene: TRBV7-6
j_gene: TRBJ2-1
CDR3nt: TGTGCCAGCAGCTTAATTTGGGAGGGCCGTCGGAATGAGCAGTTCTTC
CDR3aa: CASSLIWEGRRNEQFF

len: 16
abundance: .
d_gene: .
v_gene: TRBV7-9
j_gene: TRBJ2-7
CDR3nt: TGTGCCAGCAGCTTAGCAGGACTGGAGGACTCCGGCGGGCAGTACTTC
CDR3aa: CASSLAGLEDSGGQYF

len: 13
abundance: .
d_gene: TRBD2
v_gene: TRBV15
j_gene: TRBJ2-1
CDR3nt: TGTGCCACCAGCCTACGGGGGGGCGATGAGCAGTTCTTC
CDR3aa: CATSLRGGDEQFF

len: 15
abundance: once
d_gene: .
v_gene: TRBV9
j_gene: TRBJ2-3
CDR3nt: TGTGCCAGCAGCGTCAGGACTGCCCCCACAGATACGCAGTATTTT
CDR3aa: CASSVRTAPTDTQYF

len: 14
abundance: .
d_gene: TRBD1
v_gene: TRBV5-4
j_gene: TRBJ1-2
CDR3nt: TGTGCCAGCAGCCTCCGGGACAGGGATCATGGCTACACCTTC
CDR3aa: CASSLRDRDHGYTF

len: 17
abundance: once
d_gene: TRBD1
v_gene: TRBV30
j_gene: TRBJ1-1
CDR3nt: TGTGCCTGGAGGGTAAACCGGGACAGGGCCCAGAACACTGAAGCTTTCTTT
CDR3aa: CAWRVNRDRAQNTEAFF

len: 13
abundance: .
d_gene: .
v_gene: TRBV12-3/TRBV12-4
j_gene: TRBJ1-5
CDR3nt: TGTGCCAGCAGTGGTCAGGGGAATCAGCCCCAGCATTTT
CDR3aa: CASSGQGNQPQHF

len: 16
abundance: .
d_gene: .
v_gene: TRBV15
j_gene: TRBJ2-3
CDR3nt: TGTGCCACCAGCAGAGGTCCGGCAGCCGGGACAGATACGCAGTATTTT
CDR3aa: CATSRGPAAGTDTQYF

len: 14
abundance: .
d_gene: TRBD1
v_gene: TRBV3-1/TRBV3-2
j_gene: TRBJ1-1
CDR3nt: TGTGCCAGCAGCCGCCTCGGACAGGACACTGAAGCTTTCTTT
CDR3aa: CASSRLGQDTEAFF

len: 14
abundance: .
d_gene: .
v_gene: TRBV7-2
j_gene: TRBJ1-2
CDR3nt: TGTGCCAGCCGACCCCCCAATGAGGGCTATAGCTACACCTTC
CDR3aa: CASRPPNEGYSYTF

len: 14
abundance: .
d_gene: TRBD2
v_gene: TRBV2
j_gene: TRBJ2-7
CDR3nt: TGTGCCAGCAGTGTTGGGGGGGTTAACTACGAGCAGTACTTC
CDR3aa: CASSVGGVNYEQYF

len: 14
abundance: .
d_gene: TRBD1
v_gene: TRBV5-6
j_gene: TRBJ2-3
CDR3nt: TGTGCCAGCATGAGGACAGGGGCGGGGGATACGCAGTATTTT
CDR3aa: CASMRTGAGDTQYF

len: 15
abundance: once
d_gene: .
v_gene: TRBV13
j_gene: TRBJ1-3
CDR3nt: TGTGCCAGCAGCTTAACAGGGAAATCTGGAAACACCATATATTTT
CDR3aa: CASSLTGKSGNTIYF

len: 16
abundance: once
d_gene: TRBD1
v_gene: TRBV9
j_gene: TRBJ2-1
CDR3nt: TGTGCCAGCAGCACGCAGCCCGGGACAGGGGGCTATGAGCAGTTCTTC
CDR3aa: CASSTQPGTGGYEQFF

len: 15
abundance: .
d_gene: .
v_gene: TRBV6-5
j_gene: TRBJ1-5
CDR3nt: TGTGCCAGCAGTTACAGGCAGGGTGGAGATCAGCCCCAGCATTTT
CDR3aa: CASSYRQGGDQPQHF

len: 12
abundance: .
d_gene: .
v_gene: TRBV10-3
j_gene: TRBJ1-2
CDR3nt: TGTGCCATCAGTGAGTCGAGGAATGGCTACACCTTC
CDR3aa: CAISESRNGYTF

len: 17
abundance: once
d_gene: TRBD2
v_gene: TRBV19
j_gene: TRBJ2-2
CDR3nt: TGTGCCAGTAGCCGGGGACTAGCGGGATTAAACACCGGGGAGCTGTTTTTT
CDR3aa: CASSRGLAGLNTGELFF

len: 15
abundance: .
d_gene: .
v_gene: TRBV9
j_gene: TRBJ1-1
CDR3nt: TGTGCCAGCAGCGTAGATGGAGGGCGCGGCACTGAAGCTTTCTTT
CDR3aa: CASSVDGGRGTEAFF

len: 15
abundance: .
d_gene: TRBD1
v_gene: TRBV7-2
j_gene: TRBJ1-4
CDR3nt: TGTGCCAGCAGCTTATTGGGGACAGGAAATGAAAAACTGTTTTTT
CDR3aa: CASSLLGTGNEKLFF

len: 15
abundance: .
d_gene: TRBD1
v_gene: TRBV6-5
j_gene: TRBJ1-5
CDR3nt: TGTGCCAGCAGTTACGGGACAGGGGCGGATCAGCCCCAGCATTTT
CDR3aa: CASSYGTGADQPQHF

len: 13
abundance: once
d_gene: .
v_gene: TRBV18
j_gene: TRBJ1-1
CDR3nt: TGTGCCAGCTCACCTGACAAGAACACTGAAGCTTTCTTT
CDR3aa: CASSPDKNTEAFF

len: 16
abundance: .
d_gene: TRBD2
v_gene: TRBV3-1/TRBV3-2
j_gene: TRBJ2-1
CDR3nt: TGTGCCAGCAGCCCCCTACCTTGGGCTAGCGGAAATGAGCAGTTCTTC
CDR3aa: CASSPLPWASGNEQFF

len: 15
abundance: .
d_gene: .
v_gene: TRBV15
j_gene: TRBJ2-2
CDR3nt: TGTGCCACCAGCAGAGGGCAGGGGAACACCGGGGAGCTGTTTTTT
CDR3aa: CATSRGQGNTGELFF

len: 15
abundance: .
d_gene: .
v_gene: TRBV2
j_gene: TRBJ2-7
CDR3nt: TGTGCCAGCCAAAGCTCCGGGACAGCGGGCTACGAGCAGTACTTC
CDR3aa: CASQSSGTAGYEQYF

len: 10
abundance: few
d_gene: .
v_gene: TRBV20-1
j_gene: TRBJ2-7
CDR3nt: TGCAGTGCACATGCCTACGAGCAGTACTTC
CDR3aa: CSAHAYEQYF

len: 17
abundance: .
d_gene: TRBD1
v_gene: TRBV5-6
j_gene: TRBJ2-2
CDR3nt: TGTGCCAGCAGCTTGACGATACAGGGGGCCTACACCGGGGAGCTGTTTTTT
CDR3aa: CASSLTIQGAYTGELFF